The 16 T cell receptor beta chains below come from one sample, sequenced in a study of blood T cell repertoires in COVID-19 (dated by TCRdb to the early 2020s). The receptor library was made with the immunoSEQ multiplex PCR assay. TCRdb obtained this table from immuneACCESS and retained in-frame rearrangements with V and J assigned. These tables miss some clones; where compared with another copy, unresolved V genes account for less than half of the shortfall, and the remainder is unexplained. The sample contains around 200,000 clones, over 80% of them found a single time. The leading ten clones occupy 6% to 7% of the sample. The sequenced sample was peripheral blood. The receptors stem from a woman aged 40 to 50 with COVID-19, enrolled during active disease.

The genes are TRBV5-4 and TRBJ1-3; a possible D gene is TRBD1 (5 bases). Germline V gene data show CDR1 as SGHNT and CDR2 as YYREEE (reference sequence). CDR3 size: 17 residues. Trimming took 0 bases from V and 0 from J, leaving 13 bases between them. The CDR3 loop reads CASSLAAGPTSGNTIYF. The CDR3 DNA sequence: TGTGCCAGCAGCTTGGCGGCAGGGCCAACCTCTGGAAACACCATATATTTT. Filled out from reference TRBV5-4 and TRBJ1-3, the complete variable domain reads ETGVTQSPTHLIKTRGQQVTLRCSSQSGHNTVSWYQQALGQGPQFIFQYYREEENGRGNFPPRFSGLQFPNYSSELNVNALELDDSALYLCASSLAAGPTSGNTIYFGEGSWLTVV.

V and J are TRBV11-1 and TRBJ1-2; TRBD1 is a possible D gene (6 bases). Germline V gives CDR1 SGHAT, CDR2 FQDESV (reference sequence). Trimming shortened V by 5 bases and J by 4 bases, and 11 bases separated the two germline ends. CDR3 size: 13 residues. The CDR3 spells CASSPQGRYGYTF. The CDR3 DNA reads TGTGCCAGCAGCCCACAGGGTCGCTATGGCTACACCTTC.

This chain connects TRBV10-3 to TRBJ2-7; 11 bases fit TRBD2. The CDR3 has 15 residues. After removal of 6 bases from V and 0 bases from J, the junction contained 4 bases not matched to a gene. Germline V gives CDR1 ENHRY, CDR2 SYGVKD. The CDR3 nucleotides are TGTGCCATCAGCGTGACTAGCGGGGTCTCCTACGAGCAGTACTTC. Amino acids: CAISVTSGVSYEQYF.

About this clone itself: The junction departs from the called germline gene at one end, perhaps through a read error. This chain joins TRBV5-3 and TRBJ2-3; TRBD1 matches at 8 bases. TRBV5-3 is noted as an ORF with a role that remains uncertain. The CDR3 runs to 21 residues. Here the CDR3 reads CARSLCLSTDRVTRSRDTQYF. The CDR3 DNA sequence: TGTGCCAGAAGCTTGTGTTTGTCCACGGACAGGGTTACTAGAAGCAGAGATACGCAGTATTTT.

V usage is TRBV18 and J usage is TRBJ1-1, with TRBD1 as a possible D gene (5 bases). V lost 6 bases and J lost 4, with 15 bases in between. The CDR3 length is 14 residues. The germline CDR1 and CDR2 sequences are KGHSH and LQKENI. CDR3 residues: CASSQVEGLTEAFF. The CDR3 DNA is TGTGCCAGCTCCCAGGTGGAGGGACTCACTGAAGCTTTCTTT.

This clone was picked up a small number of times. The sample has other DNA sequences that encode this CDR3 too. CDR3 coding DNA: TGTGCCAGCAGCTTAGGGTCGGGGGGCTACAATGAGCAGTTCTTC. Protein sequence: CASSLGSGGYNEQFF. V usage is TRBV7-2 and J usage is TRBJ2-1, with 7 bases identical to TRBD2. CDR1 and CDR2 (germline): SGHTA, FQGNSA. The CDR3 has 15 amino acids. V lost 1 base and J lost 3; bases outside the gene matches: 3.

V usage is TRBV7-3 and J usage is TRBJ2-3; D not certain. The CDR3 is 17 amino acids. V lost 0 bases and J 0 bases, leaving 13 bases between the germline ends. Germline values: CDR1 SGHTA, CDR2 FQGTGA. The CDR3 spells CASSLTFRRSSTDTQYF. The CDR3 DNA sequence: TGTGCCAGCAGCTTAACGTTTCGCCGGTCCAGCACAGATACGCAGTATTTT.

The rearrangement links TRBV12-5 to TRBJ1-2, with TRBD1 matching over 10 bases. V was clipped by 5 bases and J by 1 base; unmatched bases: 7. CDR1 and CDR2 (germline): LGHNT, FRNRAP. The CDR3 consists of 16 residues. The CDR3 protein is CASGVTGQGLNYGYTF. The CDR3 nucleotides read TGTGCTAGTGGTGTGACGGGACAGGGGCTTAACTATGGCTACACCTTC.

The chain is built from TRBV12-3 or TRBV12-4 and TRBJ1-5; D ambiguous. The ends were cut back, 3 bases at V and 1 base at J, with 4 bases in the middle. The CDR3 contains 13 residues. The CDR3, as DNA: TGTGCCAGCAGTTTCGAGAGCAATCAGCCCCAGCATTTT. Translation: CASSFESNQPQHF.

This clone is deemed medium-sized. The rearrangement joins TRBV5-1 to TRBJ2-7; 7 positions match TRBD2. There are 14 residues in the CDR3. In germline, CDR1 is SGHRS, CDR2 YFSETQ. J gave up 2 bases and V 3 bases, and 5 bases lay outside the gene matches. The CDR3 DNA sequence: TGCGCCAGCAGCTCCTCTAGCGGACCCTACGAGCAGTACTTC. The encoded protein is CASSSSSGPYEQYF.

This clone showed up just a few times. The chain uses TRBV10-1 and TRBJ2-4, with a possible D match to TRBD2 (5 bases). V was cut by 2 bases and J by 0 bases, with 11 bases left in between. The length of the CDR3 is 16 residues. CDR1 is WNHNN, CDR2 SYGVQD, per germline (reference sequence). CDR3 loop: CASSETPSLAKNIQYF. The CDR3 region has the DNA TGCGCCAGCAGTGAGACACCTAGCCTAGCCAAAAACATTCAGTACTTC.

The chain employs TRBV5-1 and TRBJ2-7; 11 nucleotides match TRBD1. The CDR3 length is 14 residues. Germline lookup yields CDR1 SGHRS and CDR2 YFSETQ. V was clipped by 5 bases and J by 5 bases; unmatched bases: 6. The CDR3 DNA follows: TGCGCCAGCAGTCGAGGACAGGGGGCTAACGAGCAGTACTTC. This gives the protein CASSRGQGANEQYF.

The V and J genes are TRBV7-9 and TRBJ2-1, with 9 bases aligning to TRBD2. The CDR3 contains 15 residues. The ends lost 4 bases at V and 3 bases at J; junction bases unmatched: 4. Germline V gene sequence: CDR1 SEHNR, CDR2 FQNEAQ (reference sequence). CDR3 sequence (DNA): TGTGCCAGCAGCTGGGTTAGCGGGGGCTACAATGAGCAGTTCTTC. This translates into CASSWVSGGYNEQFF.

The V gene is TRBV27, the J gene TRBJ1-6; 10 nucleotides agree with TRBD1. Germline V lookup: CDR1 MNHEY, CDR2 SMNVEV (reference sequence). With 5 bases clipped from V and 9 bases from J, the junction kept 10 bases outside the gene matches. This CDR3 is built from 16 residues. This CDR3 reads CASSTWSGTGASPLHF. The DNA of the CDR3 is TGTGCCAGCAGTACCTGGTCCGGGACAGGGGCTTCACCCCTCCACTTT.

The genes are TRBV6-5 and TRBJ1-1, with D uncertain. The CDR3 has 15 residues. Germline V gives CDR1 MNHEY, CDR2 SVGAGI. Deletions cut 6 bases from V and 5 bases from J, with 19 bases between. CDR3 DNA: TGTGCCAGCAGACATCGAACAGTGGGTCATACTGAAGCTTTCTTT. Translation gives CASRHRTVGHTEAFF.

The chain recombines TRBV19 with TRBJ2-1, with 9 bases lining up with TRBD1. CDR1 is LNHDA and CDR2 is SQIVND in the germline V gene (reference sequence). This CDR3 is 16 amino acids long. V was pared by 4 bases and J by 6 bases, with 10 bases of the junction left unmatched. This CDR3 is CASSTLGTGKGNEQFF. The CDR3 DNA follows: TGTGCCAGTAGTACCCTCGGGACAGGGAAGGGCAATGAGCAGTTCTTC.